These 32 T cell receptor beta chains originate from one sample sequenced in a study of beta chain features in type 1 diabetes (dated by TCRdb to the late 2010s). The receptor library was made with the immunoSEQ multiplex PCR assay. All of the isolated RNA was reverse transcribed with the High Capacity cDNA Reverse Transcription Kit, so expressed TCRB transcripts were sequenced. This immuneACCESS table, as held by TCRdb, lists in-frame sequences with V and J called but not all clones. Of the missing ones, under half trace to an unresolved V gene in checked studies; the others have no known cause. Within this sample are about 150,000 clones, with roughly a tenth of them counted one time only. The ten largest clones represent under 1.5% of the sample. The source material was naive CD4+ T cells from blood. Reading the label with the study, this specimen's cell subset or site is: true naive CD4+ T cells. The receptor source for this set is a man aged 18 to 35 in good health.

Comments on this clone: Other nucleotide sequences from this sample produce the same CDR3. The chain links TRBV18 to TRBJ2-3; D gene uncertain. Trimming shortened V by 0 bases and J by 1 base, and 11 bases separated the two germline ends. The CDR3 is 16 amino acids. Germline CDR1 and CDR2: KGHSH and LQKENI. The DNA of the CDR3 is TGTGCCAGCTCACCACCGAGAGCCGTGGGCACAGATACGCAGTATTTT. It specifies CASSPPRAVGTDTQYF.

This clone was picked up a small number of times. The rearrangement links TRBV29-1 to TRBJ1-1, with 9 bases aligning to TRBD1. Germline CDR1 and CDR2: SQVTM and ANQGSEA. V trimming: 7 bases; J trimming: 8 bases; junction bases outside the gene matches: 11. The CDR3 has 13 residues. Here the CDR3 reads CSAPQQGAQEAFF. Written as DNA, the CDR3 is TGCAGCGCACCTCAACAGGGGGCCCAGGAAGCTTTCTTT.

This clone was counted between two and nine times. The chain is built from TRBV27 and TRBJ1-4, with D possibly TRBD1 on 5 matching bases. V lost 5 bases to trimming and J lost 5 bases, with 21 bases between them. Germline-derived CDR1 and CDR2 are MNHEY and SMNVEV (reference sequence). CDR3 length equals 17 residues. The CDR3 sequence: CASSPLSTDRGNEKLFF. In DNA, the CDR3 is TGTGCCAGCAGTCCACTGTCTACCGACAGAGGCAATGAAAAACTGTTTTTT.

The chain combines TRBV7-2 with TRBJ1-2, with 7 positions matching TRBD1. The germline gives CDR1 SGHTA, CDR2 FQGNSA. This CDR3 has 14 residues. V lost 5 bases and J lost 7; bases outside the gene matches: 10. In nucleotides, the CDR3 is TGTGCCAGCAGCCCGCCGGGACAGTTCCTTGGCTACACCTTC. It specifies CASSPPGQFLGYTF.

The chain links TRBV11-2 to TRBJ2-1; D is perhaps TRBD2 (6 bases). Germline CDR1 is SGHAT and CDR2 is FQNNGV. This CDR3 has 15 residues. V was cut by 5 bases and J by 3 bases, with 14 bases left in between. The CDR3 DNA reads TGTGCCAGCAGCGCGGGCCTAGCGAACTACAATGAGCAGTTCTTC. Protein sequence: CASSAGLANYNEQFF.

The sample holds a few counts of this clone. The chain carries TRBV7-6 and TRBJ2-6; D may be TRBD2 (6 bases). CDR3 length: 17 residues. CDR1 and CDR2 (germline): SGHVS, FNYEAQ. Trimming pared 5 bases from V and 0 bases from J, leaving 14 bases between. The CDR3 nucleotides read TGTGCCAGCAGCCGTTGGGACTCACACTCTGGGGCCAACGTCCTGACTTTC. As protein: CASSRWDSHSGANVLTF.

This chain connects TRBV30 to TRBJ2-7, with 7 nucleotides matching TRBD1. The germline V gene has CDR1 GTSNPN and CDR2 SVGIG (reference sequence). The CDR3 runs 13 residues. Germline trimming cut 2 bases from V and 0 bases from J; bases unmatched to any gene: 1. In DNA form, the CDR3 reads TGTGCCTGGAGTCGGGACAGCTCCTACGAGCAGTACTTC. Translating gives CAWSRDSSYEQYF.

The chain is built from TRBV11-2 and TRBJ2-7, with TRBD1 matching 9 bases. This CDR3 has 15 residues. From germline, CDR1 is SGHAT and CDR2 FQNNGV. V lost 5 bases, J lost 1 base, and 6 bases stayed unmatched. The CDR3 is CASSQQGAPSYEQYF. In DNA, the CDR3 is TGTGCCAGCAGCCAACAGGGGGCGCCTTCCTACGAGCAGTACTTC.

The genes are TRBV18 and TRBJ2-3, with D possibly TRBD1 on 6 matching bases. The CDR3 loop spans 14 amino acids. V lost 9 bases and J 2 bases, leaving 15 bases between the germline ends. CDR1 is KGHSH, CDR2 LQKENI, per germline. CDR3 nucleotide sequence: TGTGCCAGTTCGGACAGCTCCAACACAGATACGCAGTATTTT. Its translation is CASSDSSNTDTQYF.

This chain's CDR3 is CAWGPAGMEQYF. CDR3 DNA: TGTGCCTGGGGGCCAGCCGGTATGGAGCAGTACTTC. The rearrangement uses TRBV30 and TRBJ2-7; D is uncertain. The CDR3 length is 12 residues. Germline CDR1 GTSNPN, CDR2 SVGIG (reference sequence). Trimming pared 5 bases from V and 7 bases from J, leaving 15 bases between. Full variable domain (missing parts from reference TRBV30 and TRBJ2-7): SQTIHQWPATLVQPVGSPLSLECTVEGTSNPNLYWYRQAAGRGLQLLFYSVGIGQISSEVPQNLSASRPQDRQFILSSKKLLLSDSGFYLCAWGPAGMEQYFGPGTRLTVT.

This chain links TRBV6-6 with TRBJ2-5; a possible D gene is TRBD2 (6 bases). Germline V CDR1 and CDR2: MNHNY, SVGAGI (reference sequence). CDR3 size: 15 residues. V lost 5 bases, J lost 5 bases, and 18 bases lay in between. The CDR3: CASSHPRGNGETQYF. The CDR3 DNA is TGTGCCAGCAGTCACCCGCGGGGTAACGGGGAGACCCAGTACTTC.

This chain joins TRBV18 and TRBJ1-2; D is unresolved. The V end lost 3 bases, the J end lost 2 bases, and 22 bases lay between the germline ends. The CDR3 is 18 residues long. Germline CDR1 KGHSH, CDR2 LQKENI. For the CDR3, the DNA is TGTGCCAGCTCACCTCCTGGTCGTTTGAGTTCCCCCAACTATGGCTACACCTTC. As protein: CASSPPGRLSSPNYGYTF.

In this sample, this clone turned up many times. The gene calls are TRBV29-1 and TRBJ2-7; tentatively, D is TRBD1 (6 bases). V lost 1 base, J lost 4 bases, and 26 bases lay in between. This CDR3 has 18 residues. Germline V gene data show CDR1 as SQVTM and CDR2 as ANQGSEA. CDR3 residues: CSVEGDRRQVSSRYEQYF. The CDR3 DNA is TGCAGCGTTGAAGGCGATAGACGACAGGTTTCATCGCGGTACGAGCAGTACTTC.

This clone showed up just a few times. V is TRBV7-2 and J is TRBJ2-3; 13 bases are a match to TRBD2. This CDR3 is 17 amino acids long. V lost 1 base, J lost 2 bases, and 3 bases stayed unmatched. In germline, CDR1 is SGHTA, CDR2 FQGNSA. CDR3 nucleotides: TGTGCCAGCAGCTTAGTAGGGACTAGCGGGGCCACAGATACGCAGTATTTT. It yields the protein CASSLVGTSGATDTQYF.

This clone occurred a few times. The chain links TRBV13 to TRBJ2-2; 8 bases line up with TRBD1. The CDR3 covers 16 residues. The V segment lost 5 bases and the J segment 5 bases; nucleotides outside the gene matches: 10. Germline-derived CDR1 and CDR2 are PRHDT and FYEKMQ (reference sequence). CDR3 DNA: TGTGCCAGCAGCCCCCAACAGGGGGGTAATACCGGGGAGCTGTTTTTT. Residues: CASSPQQGGNTGELFF.

This clone was counted between two and nine times. The V call is TRBV18, the J call TRBJ2-7; TRBD1 matches 12 bases. This CDR3 region has 16 residues. CDR1 is KGHSH, CDR2 LQKENI, per germline. After removal of 3 bases from V and 4 bases from J, the junction contained 7 bases not matched to a gene. The CDR3 reads CASSPEGQGARYEQYF. For the CDR3, the DNA is TGTGCCAGCTCACCGGAGGGACAGGGGGCTAGATACGAGCAGTACTTC.

This clone showed up just a few times. This rearrangement joins TRBV19 to TRBJ1-2; D is unresolved. Germline CDR1 is LNHDA and CDR2 is SQIVND (reference sequence). The V gene lost 6 bases and the J gene lost 3 bases, with 17 bases spanning the gap. The CDR3 covers 15 residues. DNA for the CDR3: TGTGCCAGTAGAGGAGCCCCAGCGGGAGACTATGGCTACACCTTC. It is translated as CASRGAPAGDYGYTF.

This chain uses TRBV10-3 with TRBJ2-6; D may be TRBD1 (6 bases). The CDR3 runs to 16 residues. Germline assignment: CDR1 ENHRY and CDR2 SYGVKD. V was clipped by 7 bases and J by 0 bases, with 13 bases between them. As DNA, the CDR3 is TGTGCCATCACCGCAGGGGCTAACTCTGGGGCCAACGTCCTGACTTTC. Translated: CAITAGANSGANVLTF.

The chain combines TRBV5-4 with TRBJ1-4; no clear D. This CDR3 contains 15 residues. Germline V lookup: CDR1 SGHNT, CDR2 YYREEE (reference sequence). The germline V and J ends were trimmed by 0 bases and 8 bases, with 14 bases remaining between them. This CDR3 reads CASSLVGVDSEKLFF. Written as DNA, the CDR3 is TGTGCCAGCAGCTTGGTCGGGGTTGATTCAGAAAAACTGTTTTTT.

The chain is built from TRBV9 and TRBJ2-1, with 9 bases aligning to TRBD2. Losses at the gene ends were 2 bases for V and 4 bases for J; bases not matched to a gene: 4. The CDR3 loop spans 15 amino acids. CDR1 and CDR2 (germline): SGDLS, YYNGEE. This CDR3 is CASSVNSGGYNEQFF. Here the CDR3 DNA reads TGTGCCAGCAGCGTTAATAGCGGGGGTTACAATGAGCAGTTCTTC.

The V call is TRBV7-2, the J call TRBJ2-5; D might be TRBD2 (7 bases). The last part of the DNA fits TRBJ2-7 better; the J call may be wrong. Per germline, CDR1 SGHTA and CDR2 FQGNSA. The CDR3 is 16 amino acids. CDR3 DNA sequence: TGTGCCAGCAGCTTCAGCGGGGTGGACAGCTCCTACGAGCAGTACTTC. It encodes CASSFSGVDSSYEQYF.

This chain links TRBV7-8 with TRBJ2-5; 8 positions match TRBD2. The J call may be incorrect, as the DNA end agrees better with TRBJ2-7. This CDR3 contains 15 residues. Germline values: CDR1 SGHVS, CDR2 FQNEAQ. This chain's CDR3 is CASSLGRLASYEQYF. CDR3 nucleotide sequence: TGTGCCAGCAGCTTAGGCCGACTAGCGAGCTACGAGCAGTACTTC.

This clone was observed a handful of times. CDR3 amino acids: CASRTLPGETQYF. The CDR3 coding sequence is TGCGCCAGCAGAACCCTACCAGGGGAGACCCAGTACTTC. The chain joins TRBV5-1 to TRBJ2-5; a possible D gene is TRBD1 (5 bases). This CDR3 comprises 13 residues. Trimming cost V 5 bases and J 5 bases, with 13 bases left between them. The germline gives CDR1 SGHRS, CDR2 YFSETQ.

The chain employs TRBV6-5 and TRBJ2-1, with 10 bases identical to TRBD2. V lost 7 bases and J lost 4; bases outside the gene matches: 7. Germline CDR1 and CDR2: MNHEY and SVGAGI. CDR3 length: 15 residues. The CDR3 loop is CASKRGGGIYNEQFF. CDR3 bases: TGTGCCAGCAAGCGGGGGGGCGGGATATACAATGAGCAGTTCTTC.

This clone was observed a few times. V and J are TRBV6-1 and TRBJ2-3; maybe TRBD1 (5 bases). The CDR3 consists of 14 residues. Looked up from germline, CDR1 is MNHNS and CDR2 is SASEGT. Trimming cost V 1 base and J 2 bases, with 7 bases left between them. The CDR3 loop reads CASSEEGNTDTQYF. The CDR3 DNA reads as TGTGCCAGCAGTGAAGAGGGGAACACAGATACGCAGTATTTT.

This clone has a handful of counts. The rearrangement joins TRBV4-2 to TRBJ2-7; D is possibly TRBD1 (6 bases). Germline V lookup: CDR1 LGHNA, CDR2 YNFKEQ. The CDR3 consists of 16 residues. Deletions cut 4 bases from V and 4 bases from J, with 20 bases between. The CDR3 reads CASSPDFSQGGYEQYF. DNA for the CDR3: TGTGCCAGCAGCCCAGATTTTTCACAGGGTGGTTACGAGCAGTACTTC.

V and J are TRBV7-2 and TRBJ2-2; 7 bases line up with TRBD1. The germline V gene has CDR1 SGHTA and CDR2 FQGNSA. V trimming: 5 bases; J trimming: 4 bases; junction bases outside the gene matches: 7. CDR3 length: 15 residues. The CDR3 region has the DNA TGTGCCAGCAGCGACCGACAGGGTCGCACCGGGGAGCTGTTTTTT. Protein: CASSDRQGRTGELFF.

This clone came up a few times. The gene calls are TRBV6-5 and TRBJ1-2, with D unresolved. The CDR3 is 14 residues long. V was pared by 6 bases and J by 3 bases, with 14 bases between. Germline V lookup: CDR1 MNHEY, CDR2 SVGAGI. The CDR3 DNA reads TGTGCCAGCAGCCGACTTGCTCCGGACTATGGCTACACCTTC. Translated: CASSRLAPDYGYTF.

This chain uses TRBV7-9 with TRBJ2-7, with D unresolved. The CDR3 is 13 amino acids. Trimming stripped 4 bases from V and 6 bases from J, with 13 bases between. Germline CDR1 and CDR2: SEHNR and FQNEAQ (reference sequence). CDR3 protein: CASSSQMSGEQYF. The DNA for the CDR3 is TGTGCCAGCAGCTCCCAAATGTCGGGCGAGCAGTACTTC.

Worth noting for this clone: Other DNA variants within this sample encode the same CDR3. The rearrangement uses TRBV18 and TRBJ2-7; weak D call: TRBD1 (6 bases). Germline CDR1 reads KGHSH; CDR2 reads LQKENI. Trimming pared 2 bases from V and 3 bases from J, leaving 8 bases between. The CDR3 contains 13 residues. The CDR3: CASSPDRNYEQYF. In nucleotides, the CDR3 is TGTGCCAGCTCACCAGACAGGAACTACGAGCAGTACTTC.

The chain has TRBV27 and TRBJ1-1, with 7 bases lining up with TRBD1. Germline CDR1 MNHEY, CDR2 SMNVEV (reference sequence). With 6 bases clipped from V and 3 bases from J, the junction kept 4 bases outside the gene matches. CDR3 size: 13 residues. DNA of the CDR3: TGTGCCAGCAGCATAGACAGGGACACTGAAGCTTTCTTT. This translates into CASSIDRDTEAFF.

This chain links TRBV4-2 with TRBJ2-7; possible D gene TRBD1, 5 bases. Germline V gene lookup returns CDR1 LGHNA and CDR2 YNFKEQ. V was clipped by 0 bases and J by 5 bases, with 14 bases between them. This CDR3 contains 15 residues. DNA of the CDR3: TGTGCCAGCAGCCAAGAAACCGAAAAAGGGGACGAGCAGTACTTC. Amino acid sequence: CASSQETEKGDEQYF.